A selection of T cell receptor beta chains follows, all from one sample in a study of Graves' ophthalmopathy and Graves' hyperthyroidism. TCRdb re-derived calls from the multiplex PCR reads in MiXCR, one entry per CDR3 protein. The sample records about 400,000 distinct CDR3 sequences, about 18% being singletons. The sequenced sample consisted of peripheral blood. Receptors originate from a woman between 18 and 29 years old with Graves' ophthalmopathy. CDR3s include the opening cysteine and the closing phenylalanine or tryptophan.

V gene: TRBV28; J gene: TRBJ2-7; CDR3 protein: CASSPSLGGSYEQYF
V gene: TRBV12-3/TRBV12-4; J gene: TRBJ1-6; CDR3 protein: CASSHKPDRGYNSPLHF
V gene: TRBV27; J gene: TRBJ1-1; CDR3 protein: CASINRGTHEAFF
V gene: TRBV11-2; J gene: TRBJ1-5; CDR3 protein: CASSTRDDGGPQPQHF
V gene: TRBV4-3; J gene: TRBJ2-7; CDR3 protein: CASSQLGGQENEQYF
V gene: TRBV7-2; J gene: TRBJ1-1; CDR3 protein: CASSRTGLDTEAFF
V gene: TRBV6-1; J gene: TRBJ1-1; CDR3 protein: CASRQGALNTEAFF
V gene: TRBV6-1; J gene: TRBJ1-5; CDR3 protein: CASKKTGTSNQPQHF
V gene: TRBV6-5; J gene: TRBJ2-2; CDR3 protein: CASSRGFTGELFF
V gene: TRBV24-1; J gene: TRBJ2-2; CDR3 protein: CATSRKNTGELFF
V gene: TRBV18; J gene: TRBJ1-3; CDR3 protein: CASSPKQGSGNTIYF
V gene: TRBV28; J gene: TRBJ1-3; CDR3 protein: CASSGRRLLSGNTIYF
V gene: TRBV6-2/TRBV6-3; J gene: TRBJ2-7; CDR3 protein: CASSYSIGGDPYEQYF
V gene: TRBV27; J gene: TRBJ1-5; CDR3 protein: CASSPLTINQPQHF
V gene: TRBV28; J gene: TRBJ1-3; CDR3 protein: CASSLLGSGNTIYF
V gene: TRBV12-3/TRBV12-4; J gene: TRBJ2-7; CDR3 protein: CASRPGQGAVGEQYF
V gene: TRBV28; J gene: TRBJ2-2; CDR3 protein: CASSGGGRTGELFF
V gene: TRBV28; J gene: TRBJ2-7; CDR3 protein: CASRRDSIYEQYF
V gene: TRBV19; J gene: TRBJ1-1; CDR3 protein: CASSIIIGQEGTNTEAFF
V gene: TRBV27; J gene: TRBJ2-5; CDR3 protein: CASSLRGGRSNQETQYF
V gene: TRBV7-2; J gene: TRBJ2-5; CDR3 protein: CASSSSGQGFGTQYF
V gene: TRBV19; J gene: TRBJ1-1; CDR3 protein: CASSLRGETTEAFF
V gene: TRBV6-1; J gene: TRBJ1-5; CDR3 protein: CASNMAVLNQPQHF
V gene: TRBV9; J gene: TRBJ1-1; CDR3 protein: CASSVQAGGGNTEAFF
V gene: TRBV6-1; J gene: TRBJ2-5; CDR3 protein: CASSIPSGRGETQYF
V gene: TRBV6-5; J gene: TRBJ2-7; CDR3 protein: CASSYGRDYEQYF
V gene: TRBV5-5; J gene: TRBJ2-6; CDR3 protein: CASSLVAVGGANVLTF
V gene: TRBV5-6; J gene: TRBJ2-5; CDR3 protein: CASSLRRGAKGETQYF